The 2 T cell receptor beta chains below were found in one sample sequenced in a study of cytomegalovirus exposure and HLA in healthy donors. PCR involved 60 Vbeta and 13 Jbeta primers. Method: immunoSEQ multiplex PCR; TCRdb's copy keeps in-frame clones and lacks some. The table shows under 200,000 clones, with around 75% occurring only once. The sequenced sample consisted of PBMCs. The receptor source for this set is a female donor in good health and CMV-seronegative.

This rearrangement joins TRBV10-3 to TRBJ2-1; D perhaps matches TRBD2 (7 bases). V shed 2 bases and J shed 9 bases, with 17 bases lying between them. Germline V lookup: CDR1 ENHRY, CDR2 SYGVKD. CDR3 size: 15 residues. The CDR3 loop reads CAISETAGAIGEQFF. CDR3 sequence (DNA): TGTGCCATCAGTGAGACGGCGGGGGCTATAGGTGAGCAGTTCTTC.

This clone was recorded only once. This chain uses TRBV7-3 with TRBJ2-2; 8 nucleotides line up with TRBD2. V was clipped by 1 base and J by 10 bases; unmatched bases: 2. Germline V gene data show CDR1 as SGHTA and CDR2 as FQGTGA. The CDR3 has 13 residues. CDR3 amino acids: CASSLMREEELFF. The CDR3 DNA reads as TGTGCCAGCAGCTTAATGCGGGAGGAGGAGCTGTTTTTT.